Reported below is one T cell receptor beta chain. This sample is drawn from a study of blood T cell repertoires in COVID-19. Whole-study context: Acute and convalescent COVID-19 samples came from the United States, Italy and Spain. PBMCs, B-cell-depleted T cells, or T cells provided the cDNA or gDNA that made up the material.

Trimming shortened V by 4 bases and J by 6 bases, and 15 bases separated the two germline ends. Germline V lookup: CDR1 SNHLY, CDR2 FYNNEI. The CDR3 totals 14 residues. As handled by the study authors: Nucleated cell counts were estimated from reference gene primer amplification. The assay was immunoSEQ multiplex PCR, and TCRdb's table has in-frame clones only and misses some. The V and J calls and clone size were taken over from that table, and D and trimming were inferred from the DNA. The repertoire holds approximately 240,000 clones, with roughly three quarters as singletons. The material sequenced was peripheral blood. The chain uses TRBV2 and TRBJ1-1, with a weak D call TRBD1 (6 bases). The clonotype comes from a middle-aged woman with active or convalescent COVID-19. CDR3: CASSVGGRSAEAFF. The DNA of the CDR3 is TGTGCCAGCAGTGTCGGGGGGCGGTCGGCTGAAGCTTTCTTT.